This T cell receptor (beta chain) originates from a study of vaccination effects on CD4 cells after COVID-19. Study-wide background: Post-vaccine sampling took place a median of 72 days after the second dose.

This clone was detected ten times or more. Its target is unknown. After expansion with viral peptide pools in the ViraFEST assay, antigen-specific CD4+ T cells were sequenced. CD4+ T cells were isolated after less than 13 days of culture. Two-dose vaccination with either BNT162b2 or mRNA-1273 was given to the participants. A density of about 2 million PBMC per well was used; these cells were cultured with 10 IU/ml IL-2 and around 9.6 ug/ml peptides. Days 3 and 7 were when half the medium was replaced with IL-2 medium. Method: immunoSEQ multiplex PCR; TCRdb's copy keeps in-frame clones and lacks some. The sample lists tens of thousands of clones, approximately 64% occurring once. The germline gives CDR1 LGHDT, CDR2 YNNKEL (reference sequence). The trim removed 4 bases at V and 10 bases at J, leaving 21 bases unmatched. This CDR3 is 19 amino acids long.

Sequencing used CD4+ T cells from PBMCs cultured with SARS-CoV-2 spike peptides, obtained after COVID-19 vaccination. The genes are TRBV3-1 (or the pseudogene TRBV3-2) and TRBJ2-1, with 11 bases identical to TRBD2. The source is a human donor who received a COVID-19 vaccine. The CDR3 reads CASSRRPPVLAGALGEQFF. DNA of the CDR3: TGTGCCAGCAGCCGGAGGCCTCCGGTACTAGCGGGAGCTTTGGGAGAGCAGTTCTTC.